This T cell receptor beta chain was sequenced during a study of blood T cell repertoires in COVID-19. Study as a whole: From the United States, Italy and Spain came samples of acute and convalescent COVID-19.

The table came from immunoSEQ multiplex PCR; TCRdb's copy has only in-frame clones and leaves some out. Of around 140,000 clones listed, over 80% were seen once; the top ten hold less than 2.5%. With 10 bases clipped from V and 6 bases from J, the junction kept 13 bases outside the gene matches. Per germline, CDR1 SEHNR and CDR2 FQNEAQ (reference sequence). The CDR3 covers 14 residues. This sequence originates from a man aged 45 to 65 with active COVID-19. The chain uses TRBV7-9 and TRBJ2-3; 7 bases match TRBD2. The sequenced material came from peripheral blood. Here the CDR3 DNA reads TGTGCCACCCTCGTTGGGGGGGGACGGGATACGCAGTATTTT. This encodes CATLVGGGRDTQYF.